The text below deals with one TCR beta chain. In the source study's methods: How many nucleated cells were present was estimated from reference gene primer amplification. The method was immunoSEQ multiplex PCR; TCRdb's version includes in-frame clones alone and lacks a portion of them. V and J calls and clone size come straight from that table; D and trimming were deduced from the DNA. The sample consists of approximately 290,000 clones, nearly 90% of them appearing once. This specimen belongs to a study of blood T cell repertoires in COVID-19. Whole-study context: PBMCs, B-cell-depleted T cells, or T cells were the source of the cDNA or gDNA that made up the material.

Seattle patients were enrolled while actively infected and followed longitudinally. This CDR3 has 16 residues. V shed 3 bases, J shed 6 bases, and the junction held 5 bases outside the gene matches. Germline values: CDR1 SGHVS, CDR2 FQNEAQ. The chain employs TRBV7-8 and TRBJ2-3; TRBD2 agrees at 14 bases. The sample taken for sequencing was peripheral blood. This clonotype was sampled from a woman aged 30 to 39 with COVID-19, enrolled during active disease. CDR3 sequence reads: CASSFGTSGGGDTQYF. In DNA, the CDR3 is TGTGCCAGCAGCTTCGGGACTAGCGGGGGCGGGGATACGCAGTATTTT.